The 23 T cell receptor beta chains reported below all come from one sample, sequenced in a study of cytomegalovirus exposure and HLA in healthy donors. Primers included in the PCR were 60 Vbeta and 13 Jbeta primers. The assay was immunoSEQ multiplex PCR, and TCRdb's table has in-frame clones only and misses some. The top ten hold under 3% of the sample, which has some 65,000 clones, 70% to 85% seen once. The sample consisted of PBMCs. Every receptor here comes from a girl aged 10-17 years in good health and CMV-seropositive.

The chain links TRBV19 to TRBJ2-7; tentative D call: TRBD1 (5 bases). V lost 7 bases to trimming and J lost 6 bases, with 10 bases between them. This CDR3 region has 11 residues. The germline V gene has CDR1 LNHDA and CDR2 SQIVND (reference sequence). DNA of the CDR3: TGTGCCAGTAAGGAAGGGGTCGAGCAGTACTTC. It translates to CASKEGVEQYF.

CDR3 in DNA: TGTGCCAGCAGTCGCCTCTCGGGGTTGTCCAGGGAGGGACAAGCAGATACGCAGTATTTT. Translating it yields CASSRLSGLSREGQADTQYF. The genes are TRBV2 and TRBJ2-3; tentatively, D is TRBD2 (7 bases). The V and J ends lost 5 bases and 4 bases respectively, with 31 bases between them. Germline CDR1 and CDR2: SNHLY and FYNNEI. The CDR3 is 20 amino acids. The full variable domain, completed using reference TRBV2 and TRBJ2-3, is EPEVTQTPSHQVTQMGQEVILRCVPISNHLYFYWYRQILGQKVEFLVSFYNNEISEKSEIFDDQFSVERPDGSNFTLKIRSTKLEDSAMYFCASSRLSGLSREGQADTQYFGPGTRLTVL.

This clone was detected a few times. This rearrangement joins TRBV7-2 to TRBJ1-1, with 9 positions matching TRBD1. J lost 0 bases, V lost 6 bases, and 8 bases had no gene match. Germline assignment: CDR1 SGHTA and CDR2 FQGNSA. The CDR3 spans 16 residues. CDR3 DNA sequence: TGTGCCAGCAGTTTAAGACAGGGGGTTATGAACACTGAAGCTTTCTTT. The encoded protein is CASSLRQGVMNTEAFF.

The rearrangement joins TRBV5-1 to TRBJ1-2, with 8 bases fitting TRBD1. Germline values: CDR1 SGHRS, CDR2 YFSETQ. J gave up 7 bases and V 4 bases, and 6 bases lay outside the gene matches. The CDR3 is 13 amino acids. The CDR3 here is CASSEAGQGGYTF. The CDR3, as DNA: TGCGCCAGCAGCGAAGCAGGACAGGGTGGCTACACCTTC.

The chain couples TRBV7-9 to TRBJ2-5; possibly TRBD1 for D (6 bases). Germline assignment: CDR1 SEHNR and CDR2 FQNEAQ (reference sequence). The CDR3 runs 14 residues. V dropped 5 bases and J dropped 5 bases, with 15 bases sitting between them. CDR3 protein: CASSPMGAGETQYF. The CDR3 region has the DNA TGTGCCAGCAGCCCGATGGGGGCCGGCGAGACCCAGTACTTC.

V and J are TRBV28 and TRBJ2-7; D uncertain. V lost 5 bases, J lost 3 bases, and 14 bases lay in between. This CDR3 has 14 amino acids. Germline V gene lookup returns CDR1 MDHEN and CDR2 SYDVKM. The CDR3 sequence: CASSLPTKNYEQYF. As DNA, the CDR3 is TGTGCCAGCAGTCTTCCAACTAAGAACTACGAGCAGTACTTC.

This chain links TRBV5-4 with TRBJ1-4, with 7 bases lining up with TRBD1. With V trimmed by 4 bases and J by 13 bases, 13 bases remained unmatched. The CDR3 sequence is 14 residues long. Germline-derived CDR1 and CDR2 are SGHNT and YYREEE (reference sequence). CDR3 sequence: CASSPLVQGGPLFF. CDR3 nucleotide sequence: TGTGCCAGCAGCCCGCTAGTCCAGGGGGGACCACTGTTTTTT.

The V gene is TRBV28, the J gene TRBJ1-5, with D unresolved. Germline values: CDR1 MDHEN, CDR2 SYDVKM. The CDR3 totals 15 residues. With 0 bases removed from V and 4 bases from J, the gap between germline ends came to 10 bases. CDR3 sequence: CASSLWAGENQPQHF. The CDR3 coding sequence is TGTGCCAGCAGTTTATGGGCGGGTGAAAATCAGCCCCAGCATTTT.

The chain carries TRBV6-4 and TRBJ1-3; 12 nucleotides line up with TRBD1. The V gene end was trimmed by 8 bases and the J gene end by 0 bases; junction bases not matched to a gene: 11. Looked up from germline, CDR1 is MRHNA and CDR2 is SNTAGT. The CDR3 has 18 residues. The CDR3 DNA reads as TGTGCCAGCTGGGTCGGGACAGGGGGCTTTAGCTCTGGAAACACCATATATTTT. Translated: CASWVGTGGFSSGNTIYF.

The chain couples TRBV5-1 to TRBJ2-7, with D possibly matching TRBD2 (5 bases). This CDR3 contains 12 residues. Trimming left V 4 bases short and J 5 bases short, with 10 bases between. CDR1 is SGHRS, CDR2 YFSETQ, per germline. The CDR3 DNA follows: TGCGCCAGCAGCACCGACGGGAACGAGCAGTACTTC. Protein: CASSTDGNEQYF.

The chain has TRBV30 and TRBJ2-5, with 10 bases lining up with TRBD2. This CDR3 contains 15 residues. V trimming: 0 bases; J trimming: 5 bases; junction bases outside the gene matches: 6. CDR1 and CDR2 from the germline V gene are GTSNPN and SVGIG (reference sequence). This CDR3 reads CAWSVPSGRGETQYF. CDR3 DNA sequence: TGTGCCTGGAGTGTACCTAGCGGGAGAGGGGAGACCCAGTACTTC.

This sequence joins TRBV7-2 and TRBJ1-1; possibly TRBD1 for D (5 bases). V was trimmed by 4 bases and J by 1 base, leaving 13 bases between them. The germline V gene has CDR1 SGHTA and CDR2 FQGNSA. CDR3 size: 15 residues. The CDR3 spells CASSYISRENTEAFF. DNA of the CDR3: TGTGCCAGCAGCTATATATCCAGGGAGAACACTGAAGCTTTCTTT.

This clone was detected only once. This chain connects TRBV30 to TRBJ2-3; the match to TRBD2 covers 8 bases. V shed 2 bases, J shed 5 bases, and the junction held 6 bases outside the gene matches. This CDR3 has 14 residues. CDR1 is GTSNPN, CDR2 SVGIG, per germline (reference sequence). CDR3 DNA sequence: TGTGCCTGGAGTCACGGGGGGGCAGGAGATACGCAGTATTTT. It is translated as CAWSHGGAGDTQYF.

V usage is TRBV11-3 and J usage is TRBJ2-3; 10 nucleotides agree with TRBD2. The CDR3 spans 15 residues. Trimming took 5 bases from V and 5 from J; bases not matched to a gene: 7. Germline CDR1 reads SGHNT; CDR2 reads YENEEA. CDR3 in amino acids: CASSRSGGAGDTQYF. CDR3 in DNA: TGTGCCAGCAGCCGGAGCGGGGGGGCGGGAGATACGCAGTATTTT.

This clone was detected a few times. J is TRBJ1-5 and V is TRBV10-2; 10 bases agree with TRBD1. The CDR3 runs to 18 residues. V lost 8 bases, J lost 1 base, and 14 bases stayed unmatched. Germline assignment: CDR1 WSHSY and CDR2 SAAADI. CDR3 region: CASGRRTGGGKSNQPQHF. The CDR3 DNA sequence: TGCGCCAGCGGACGCAGGACAGGGGGGGGGAAAAGCAATCAGCCCCAGCATTTT.

The chain couples TRBV7-9 to TRBJ1-5; TRBD1 agrees at 9 bases. The CDR3 length is 16 residues. V lost 0 bases and J lost 1; bases outside the gene matches: 1. Germline CDR1 and CDR2: SEHNR and FQNEAQ (reference sequence). CDR3 sequence (DNA): TGTGCCAGCAGCTTAGCAGACAGGGGGAGCAATCAGCCCCAGCATTTT. The encoded protein is CASSLADRGSNQPQHF.

The V and J genes are TRBV4-1 and TRBJ1-4; tentative D call: TRBD1 (5 bases). Germline CDR1 and CDR2: MGHRA and YSYEKL. V was pared by 1 base and J by 7 bases, with 13 bases between. This CDR3 has 15 amino acids. The CDR3 protein is CASSQAPQGVEKLFF. The CDR3 region has the DNA TGCGCCAGCAGCCAAGCGCCCCAAGGGGTTGAAAAACTGTTTTTT.

The chain couples TRBV5-1 to TRBJ2-2; possibly TRBD1 for D (6 bases). With 0 bases removed from V and 1 base from J, the gap between germline ends came to 7 bases. Germline V gene data show CDR1 as SGHRS and CDR2 as YFSETQ. This CDR3 contains 15 residues. Here the CDR3 reads CASSLGGLNTGELFF. For the CDR3, the DNA is TGCGCCAGCAGCTTGGGGGGGCTGAACACCGGGGAGCTGTTTTTT.

The chain combines TRBV2 with TRBJ2-7; D is unclear. CDR3 length: 13 amino acids. Trimming took off 2 bases at V and 2 bases at J, with 7 bases between the two ends. Germline CDR1 and CDR2: SNHLY and FYNNEI. The CDR3 sequence: CASSERGAYEQYF. The CDR3 DNA reads as TGTGCCAGCAGTGAAAGAGGAGCCTACGAGCAGTACTTC.

A few counts support this clone. V gene TRBV4-1 combines with J gene TRBJ2-3; 10 bases fit TRBD2. CDR1 MGHRA and CDR2 YSYEKL come from the germline V gene. J was trimmed by 6 bases and V by 0 bases; bases with no gene match: 9. This CDR3 is 17 amino acids long. In nucleotides, the CDR3 is TGCGCCAGCAGCCAAGAGTCTAGCGGGGGTATCTCGGATACGCAGTATTTT. It translates to CASSQESSGGISDTQYF.

CDR3 DNA sequence: TGTGCCATCAGCCGGGACAGGGGGGTGAACACTGAAGCTTTCTTT. This codes for CAISRDRGVNTEAFF. J is TRBJ1-1 and V is TRBV10-3; 11 bases are a match to TRBD1. V shed 6 bases, J shed 0 bases, and the junction held 3 bases outside the gene matches. The germline CDR1 and CDR2 sequences are ENHRY and SYGVKD. This CDR3 spans 15 amino acids.

This chain joins TRBV6-1 and TRBJ1-1; D might be TRBD1 (5 bases). Germline lookup yields CDR1 MNHNS and CDR2 SASEGT. The CDR3 is 15 amino acids. Trimming left V 7 bases short and J 5 bases short, with 20 bases between. The CDR3 nucleotides read TGTGCCAGCACCGACGGTAGGGGTAGAAGGACTGAAGCTTTCTTT. Encoded protein: CASTDGRGRRTEAFF.

The rearrangement links TRBV7-9 to TRBJ2-2; 9 bases are a match to TRBD2. V shed 4 bases and J 6 bases; nucleotides not matched to a gene: 18. The CDR3 consists of 19 residues. Germline V lookup: CDR1 SEHNR, CDR2 FQNEAQ (reference sequence). This CDR3 is CASSSDPSGALGMSGELFF. The CDR3 DNA sequence: TGTGCCAGCAGCTCGGACCCTAGCGGGGCCCTGGGGATGTCCGGGGAGCTGTTTTTT.